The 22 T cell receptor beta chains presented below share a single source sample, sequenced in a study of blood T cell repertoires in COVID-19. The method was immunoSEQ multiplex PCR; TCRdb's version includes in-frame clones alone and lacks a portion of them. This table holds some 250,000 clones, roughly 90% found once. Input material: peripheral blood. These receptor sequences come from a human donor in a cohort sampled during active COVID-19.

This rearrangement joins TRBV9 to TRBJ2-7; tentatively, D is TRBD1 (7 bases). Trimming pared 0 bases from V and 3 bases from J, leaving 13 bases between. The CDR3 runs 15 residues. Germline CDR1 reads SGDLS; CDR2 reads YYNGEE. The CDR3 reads CASSVGGTVGYEQYF. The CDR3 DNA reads TGTGCCAGCAGCGTAGGCGGGACAGTCGGCTACGAGCAGTACTTC.

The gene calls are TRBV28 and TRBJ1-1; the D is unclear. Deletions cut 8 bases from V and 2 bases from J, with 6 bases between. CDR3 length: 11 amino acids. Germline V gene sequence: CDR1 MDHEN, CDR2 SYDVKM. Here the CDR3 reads CASSINTEAFF. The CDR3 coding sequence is TGTGCCAGCTCAATTAACACTGAAGCTTTCTTT.

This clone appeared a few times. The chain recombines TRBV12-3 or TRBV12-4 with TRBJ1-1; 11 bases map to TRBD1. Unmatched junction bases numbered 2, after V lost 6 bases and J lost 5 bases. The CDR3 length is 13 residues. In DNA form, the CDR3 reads TGTGCCAGCAGGGGGACAGGGGGGACTGAAGCTTTCTTT. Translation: CASRGTGGTEAFF.

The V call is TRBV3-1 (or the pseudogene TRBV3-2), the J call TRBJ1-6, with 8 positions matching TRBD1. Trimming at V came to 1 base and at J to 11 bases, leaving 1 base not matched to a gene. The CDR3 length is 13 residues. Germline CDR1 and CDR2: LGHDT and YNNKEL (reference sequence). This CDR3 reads CASSQGTGTPLHF. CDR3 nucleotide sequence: TGTGCCAGCAGCCAAGGGACAGGGACACCCCTCCACTTT.

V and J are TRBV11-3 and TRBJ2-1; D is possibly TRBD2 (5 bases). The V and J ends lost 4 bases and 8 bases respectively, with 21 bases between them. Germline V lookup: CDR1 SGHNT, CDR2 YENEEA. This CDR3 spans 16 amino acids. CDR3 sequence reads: CASSSLETGMDDEQFF. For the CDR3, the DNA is TGTGCCAGCAGCTCCCTCGAAACGGGGATGGACGATGAGCAGTTCTTC.

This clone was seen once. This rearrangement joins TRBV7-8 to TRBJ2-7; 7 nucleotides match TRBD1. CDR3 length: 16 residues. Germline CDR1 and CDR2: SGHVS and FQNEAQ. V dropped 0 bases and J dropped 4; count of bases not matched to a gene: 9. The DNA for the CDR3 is TGTGCCAGCAGCTTAGCCGACCCGACAGGGAAGTACGAGCAGTACTTC. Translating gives CASSLADPTGKYEQYF.

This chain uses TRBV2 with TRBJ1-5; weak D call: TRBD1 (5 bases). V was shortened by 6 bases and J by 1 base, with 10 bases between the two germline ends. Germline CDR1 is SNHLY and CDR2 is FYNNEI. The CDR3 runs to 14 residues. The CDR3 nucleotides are TGTGCCAGCAGCCCAAGACAGAGCAATCAGCCCCAGCATTTT. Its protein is CASSPRQSNQPQHF.

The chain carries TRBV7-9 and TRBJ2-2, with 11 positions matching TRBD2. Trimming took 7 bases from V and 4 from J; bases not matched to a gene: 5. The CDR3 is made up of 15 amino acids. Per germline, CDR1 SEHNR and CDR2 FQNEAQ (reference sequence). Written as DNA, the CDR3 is TGTGCCAGCACCATTAGCGGGGGGGCCACCGGGGAGCTGTTTTTT. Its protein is CASTISGGATGELFF.

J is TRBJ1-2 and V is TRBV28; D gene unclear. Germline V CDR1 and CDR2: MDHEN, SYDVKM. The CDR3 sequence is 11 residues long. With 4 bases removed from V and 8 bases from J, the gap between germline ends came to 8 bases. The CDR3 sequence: CASSWAGGYTF. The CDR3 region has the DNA TGTGCCAGCAGTTGGGCCGGCGGCTACACCTTC.

The CDR3 is CASSAGQGNTEAFF. CDR3 coding DNA: TGTGCCAGTAGTGCGGGACAGGGGAACACTGAAGCTTTCTTT. V gene TRBV19 combines with J gene TRBJ1-1; 9 positions agree with TRBD1. Germline assignment: CDR1 LNHDA and CDR2 SQIVND (reference sequence). J lost 1 base, V lost 5 bases, and 2 bases had no gene match. The CDR3 sequence is 14 residues long.

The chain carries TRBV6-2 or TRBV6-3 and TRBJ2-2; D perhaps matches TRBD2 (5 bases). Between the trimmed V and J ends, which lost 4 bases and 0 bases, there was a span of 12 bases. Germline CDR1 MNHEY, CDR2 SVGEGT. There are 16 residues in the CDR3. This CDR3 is CASSSVAPANTGELFF. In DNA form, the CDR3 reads TGTGCCAGCAGTTCCGTAGCGCCAGCGAACACCGGGGAGCTGTTTTTT.

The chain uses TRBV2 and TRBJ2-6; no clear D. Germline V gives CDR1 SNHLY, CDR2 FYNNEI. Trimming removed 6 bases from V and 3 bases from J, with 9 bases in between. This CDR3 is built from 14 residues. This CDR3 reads CASSIDNGANVLTF. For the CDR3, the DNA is TGTGCCAGCAGCATCGACAATGGGGCCAACGTCCTGACTTTC.

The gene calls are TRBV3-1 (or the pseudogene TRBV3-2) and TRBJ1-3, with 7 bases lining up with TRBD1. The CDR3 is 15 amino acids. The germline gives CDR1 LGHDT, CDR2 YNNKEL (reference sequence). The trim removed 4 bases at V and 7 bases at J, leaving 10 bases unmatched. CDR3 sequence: CASSLRGQGRNTIYF. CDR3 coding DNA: TGTGCCAGCAGCCTGAGGGGGCAGGGAAGGAACACCATATATTTT.

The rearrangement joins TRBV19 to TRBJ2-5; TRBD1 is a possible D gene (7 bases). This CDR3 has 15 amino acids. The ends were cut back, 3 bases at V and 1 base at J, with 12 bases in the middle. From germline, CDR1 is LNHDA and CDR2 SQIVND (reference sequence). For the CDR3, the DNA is TGTGCCAGTAGTATGGCGGGACAGCTCCAAGAGACCCAGTACTTC. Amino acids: CASSMAGQLQETQYF.

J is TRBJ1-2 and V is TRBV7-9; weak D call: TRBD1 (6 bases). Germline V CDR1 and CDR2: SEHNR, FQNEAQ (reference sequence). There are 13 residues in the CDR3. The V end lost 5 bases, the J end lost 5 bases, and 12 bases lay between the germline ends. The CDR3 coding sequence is TGTGCCAGCAGCCTAAGACAGGAGTATGGCTACACCTTC. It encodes CASSLRQEYGYTF. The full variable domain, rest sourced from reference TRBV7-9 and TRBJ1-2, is DTGVSQNPRHKITKRGQNVTFRCDPISEHNRLYWYRQTLGQGPEFLTYFQNEAQLEKSRLLSDRFSAERPKGSFSTLEIQRTEQGDSAMYLCASSLRQEYGYTFGSGTRLTVV.

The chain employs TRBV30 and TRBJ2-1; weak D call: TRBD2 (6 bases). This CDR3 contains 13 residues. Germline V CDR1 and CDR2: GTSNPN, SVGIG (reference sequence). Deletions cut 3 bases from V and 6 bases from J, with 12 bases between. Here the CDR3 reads CAWSGGPGNEQFF. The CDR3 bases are TGTGCCTGGAGCGGGGGACCCGGCAATGAGCAGTTCTTC.

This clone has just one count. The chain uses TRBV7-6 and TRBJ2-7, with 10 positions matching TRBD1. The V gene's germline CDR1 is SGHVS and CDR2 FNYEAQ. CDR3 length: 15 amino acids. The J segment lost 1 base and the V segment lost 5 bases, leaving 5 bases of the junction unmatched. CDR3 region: CASSQRTGGSYEQYF. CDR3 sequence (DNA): TGTGCCAGCAGCCAGAGGACAGGGGGGTCCTACGAGCAGTACTTC.

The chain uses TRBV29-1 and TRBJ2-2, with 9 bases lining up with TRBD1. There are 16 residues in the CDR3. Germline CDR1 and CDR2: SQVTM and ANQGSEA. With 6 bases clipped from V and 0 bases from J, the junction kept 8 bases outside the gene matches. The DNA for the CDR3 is TGCAGCGTCGCCGGGACAGGGCATTCGAACACCGGGGAGCTGTTTTTT. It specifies CSVAGTGHSNTGELFF.

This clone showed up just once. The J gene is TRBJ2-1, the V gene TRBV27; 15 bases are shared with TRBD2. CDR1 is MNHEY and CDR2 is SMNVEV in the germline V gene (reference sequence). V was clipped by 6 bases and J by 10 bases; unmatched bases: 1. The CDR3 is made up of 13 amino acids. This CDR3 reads CASSGLAGGEQFF. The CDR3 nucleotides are TGTGCCAGCAGCGGACTAGCGGGGGGGGAGCAGTTCTTC.

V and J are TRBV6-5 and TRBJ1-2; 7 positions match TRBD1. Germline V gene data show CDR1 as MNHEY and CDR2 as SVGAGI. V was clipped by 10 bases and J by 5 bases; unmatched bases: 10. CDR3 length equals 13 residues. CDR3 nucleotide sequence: TGTGCCACCCGAAGGGGACAGCCGTATGGCTACACCTTC. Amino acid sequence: CATRRGQPYGYTF.

In nucleotides, the CDR3 is TGTGCCAGTAATCGGCGGGACCTCGTTCTCGCTTACAATGAGCAGTTCTTC. Its translation is CASNRRDLVLAYNEQFF. The chain is built from TRBV19 and TRBJ2-1; possibly TRBD2 for D (6 bases). Per germline, CDR1 LNHDA and CDR2 SQIVND (reference sequence). The V and J ends lost 7 bases and 4 bases respectively, with 23 bases between them. The CDR3 has 17 residues. Based on the CDR3 plus reference TRBV19 and TRBJ2-1, the full variable domain is DGGITQSPKYLFRKEGQNVTLSCEQNLNHDAMYWYRQDPGQGLRLIYYSQIVNDFQKGDIAEGYSVSREKKESFPLTVTSAQKNPTAFYLCASNRRDLVLAYNEQFFGPGTRLTVL.

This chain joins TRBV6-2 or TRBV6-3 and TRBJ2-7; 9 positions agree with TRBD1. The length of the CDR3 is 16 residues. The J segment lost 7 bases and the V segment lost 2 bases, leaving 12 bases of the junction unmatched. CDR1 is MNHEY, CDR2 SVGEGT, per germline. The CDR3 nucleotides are TGTGCCAGCAGTTACGGGACAGGGAGAGGGCGGTGGGAGCAGTACTTC. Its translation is CASSYGTGRGRWEQYF.